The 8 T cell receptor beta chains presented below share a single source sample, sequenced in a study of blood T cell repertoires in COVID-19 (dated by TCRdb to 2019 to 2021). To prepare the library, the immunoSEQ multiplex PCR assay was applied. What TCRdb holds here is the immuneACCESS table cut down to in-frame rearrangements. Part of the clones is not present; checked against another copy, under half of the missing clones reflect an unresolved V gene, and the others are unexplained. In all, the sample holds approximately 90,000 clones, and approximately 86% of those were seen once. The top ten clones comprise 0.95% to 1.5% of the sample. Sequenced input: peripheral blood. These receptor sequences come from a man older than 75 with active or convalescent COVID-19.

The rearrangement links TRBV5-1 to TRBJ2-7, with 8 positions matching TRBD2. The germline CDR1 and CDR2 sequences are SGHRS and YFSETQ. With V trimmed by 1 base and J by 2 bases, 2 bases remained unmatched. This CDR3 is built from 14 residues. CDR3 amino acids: CASSLTSGTYEQYF. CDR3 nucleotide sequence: TGCGCCAGCAGCTTGACTAGCGGAACCTACGAGCAGTACTTC.

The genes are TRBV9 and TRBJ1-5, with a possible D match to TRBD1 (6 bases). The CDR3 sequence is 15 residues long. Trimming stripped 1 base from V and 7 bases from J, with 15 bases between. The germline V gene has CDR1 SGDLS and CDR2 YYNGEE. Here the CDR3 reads CASSVTDSAYQPQHF. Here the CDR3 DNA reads TGTGCCAGCAGCGTAACGGACAGTGCGTACCAGCCCCAGCATTTT.

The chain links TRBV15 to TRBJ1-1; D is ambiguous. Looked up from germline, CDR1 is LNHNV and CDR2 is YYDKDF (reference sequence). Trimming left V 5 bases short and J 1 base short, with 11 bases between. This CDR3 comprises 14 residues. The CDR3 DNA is TGTGCCACCAGCGAACACCGCGGGAACACTGAAGCTTTCTTT. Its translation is CATSEHRGNTEAFF. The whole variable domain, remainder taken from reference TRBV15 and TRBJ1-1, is DAMVIQNPRYQVTQFGKPVTLSCSQTLNHNVMYWYQQKSSQAPKLLFHYYDKDFNNEADTPDNFQSRRPNTSFCFLDIRSPGLGDTAMYLCATSEHRGNTEAFFGQGTRLTVV.

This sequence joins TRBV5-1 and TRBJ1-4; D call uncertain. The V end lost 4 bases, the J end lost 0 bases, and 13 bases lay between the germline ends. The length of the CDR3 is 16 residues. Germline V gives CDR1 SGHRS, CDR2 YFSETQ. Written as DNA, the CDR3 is TGCGCCAGCAGCATTACCGAGTATGCAACTAATGAAAAACTGTTTTTT. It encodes CASSITEYATNEKLFF.

The CDR3 sequence is CAIRGQGGPNEKLFF. As DNA, the CDR3 is TGTGCCATCAGAGGACAGGGCGGGCCTAATGAAAAACTGTTTTTT. The V and J genes are TRBV10-3 and TRBJ1-4; 8 bases fit TRBD1. After removal of 6 bases from V and 3 bases from J, the junction contained 6 bases not matched to a gene. Germline V gene sequence: CDR1 ENHRY, CDR2 SYGVKD. The CDR3 covers 15 residues.

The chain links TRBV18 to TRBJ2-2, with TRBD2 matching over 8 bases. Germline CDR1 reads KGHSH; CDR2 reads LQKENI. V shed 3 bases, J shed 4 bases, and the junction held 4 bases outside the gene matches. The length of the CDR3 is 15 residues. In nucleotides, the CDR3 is TGTGCCAGCTCACCCACTAGCGGAACCACCGGGGAGCTGTTTTTT. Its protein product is CASSPTSGTTGELFF.

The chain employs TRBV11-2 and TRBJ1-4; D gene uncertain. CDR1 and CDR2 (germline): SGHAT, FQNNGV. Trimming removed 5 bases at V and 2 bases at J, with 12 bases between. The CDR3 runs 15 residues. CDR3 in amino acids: CASSQNRMTNEKLFF. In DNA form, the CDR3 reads TGTGCCAGCAGCCAGAATCGTATGACTAATGAAAAACTGTTTTTT.

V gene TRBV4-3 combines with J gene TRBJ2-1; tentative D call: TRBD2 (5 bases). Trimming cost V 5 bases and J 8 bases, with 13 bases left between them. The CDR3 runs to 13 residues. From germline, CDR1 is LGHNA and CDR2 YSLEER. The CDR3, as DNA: TGCGCCAGCAGCTTCCGGGATTTGGATGAGCAGTTCTTC. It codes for CASSFRDLDEQFF.